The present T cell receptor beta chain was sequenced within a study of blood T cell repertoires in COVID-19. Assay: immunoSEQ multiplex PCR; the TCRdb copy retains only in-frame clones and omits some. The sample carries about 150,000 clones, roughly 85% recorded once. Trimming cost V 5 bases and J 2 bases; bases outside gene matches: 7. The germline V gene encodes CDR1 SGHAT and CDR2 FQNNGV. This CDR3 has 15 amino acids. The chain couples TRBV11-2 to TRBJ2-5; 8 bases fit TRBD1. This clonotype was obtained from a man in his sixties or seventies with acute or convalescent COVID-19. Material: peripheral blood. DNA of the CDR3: TGTGCCAGCAGCCGCGGGACAGGACCGCAAGAGACCCAGTACTTC. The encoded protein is CASSRGTGPQETQYF.